This is a list of T cell receptor beta chains from one sample in a study of control samples from healthy donors and cancer patients. This table comes from immunoSEQ multiplex PCR, and its TCRdb copy is limited to in-frame clones, with some not included. Among about 190,000 clones, 91% were seen once, and the ten largest hold roughly 1.9%. What was sequenced was blood. The origin of the receptors is a man aged 30 to 39 in good health. The CDR3 runs from the conserved cysteine through the conserved F or W. A D gene is named only where the DNA matches it firmly. Clone size is stated in some rows and not others, as once, few, many or a class when expanded.

cdr3_aa,cdr3_nt,clone_size,d_call,cdr3_length,v_call,j_call
CASSEASSGANVLTF,TGTGCCAGCAGCGAAGCTAGCTCTGGGGCCAACGTCCTGACTTTC,-,-,15,TRBV6-1,TRBJ2-6
CASSPGGVTDTQYF,TGTGCCAGCAGCCCGGGGGGGGTGACAGATACGCAGTATTTT,-,TRBD2,14,TRBV7-9,TRBJ2-3
CATGTARFYGYTF,TGTGCCACCGGGACAGCCAGATTCTATGGCTACACCTTC,-,TRBD1,13,TRBV6-5,TRBJ1-2
CASSHPGTGGTYEQYF,TGTGCCAGCAGCCACCCCGGGACAGGGGGCACCTACGAGCAGTACTTC,-,TRBD1,16,TRBV4-2,TRBJ2-7
CASSVSGTGAYEQYF,TGTGCCAGCAGCGTATCAGGGACAGGGGCCTACGAGCAGTACTTC,-,TRBD1,15,TRBV9,TRBJ2-7
CASRVTNSGNTIYF,TGTGCCAGCAGAGTGACAAACTCTGGAAACACCATATATTTT,once,-,14,TRBV6-5,TRBJ1-3
CASSKPWGTGGEMVTDTQYF,TGTGCCAGCAGCAAACCATGGGGGACAGGGGGCGAAATGGTGACAGATACGCAGTATTTT,-,-,20,TRBV21-1,TRBJ2-3
CASSTGRRHTEAFF,TGTGCCAGCTCAACTGGTAGACGGCACACTGAAGCTTTCTTT,-,-,14,TRBV18,TRBJ1-1
CASRSDRDSLFTGNTIYF,TGTGCAAGTCGCTCAGACAGGGATAGTTTGTTTACTGGAAACACCATATATTTT,-,-,18,TRBV12-2,TRBJ1-3
CASSSRTGGGIQYF,TGTGCCAGCAGCTCAAGGACAGGGGGAGGCATTCAGTACTTC,-,TRBD1,14,TRBV7-8,TRBJ2-4
CASSQDRVDQPQHF,TGCGCCAGCAGCCAAGACAGGGTGGATCAGCCCCAGCATTTT,-,-,14,TRBV4-1,TRBJ1-5
CASSLTRGQGNEKLFF,TGTGCCAGCAGCTTAACGCGGGGACAGGGGAATGAAAAACTGTTTTTT,-,TRBD1,16,TRBV13,TRBJ1-4
CASSHGAKNIQYF,TGTGCCAGCAGTCACGGGGCCAAAAACATTCAGTACTTC,-,-,13,TRBV27,TRBJ2-4
CASSQAQPTEAFF,TGCGCCAGCAGCCAAGCCCAGCCCACTGAAGCTTTCTTT,once,-,13,TRBV4-1,TRBJ1-1
CASSPGQGVGYTF,TGCGCCAGCAGCCCGGGACAGGGAGTCGGCTACACCTTC,-,TRBD1,13,TRBV5-1,TRBJ1-2
CASSPILTTGENEKLFF,TGTGCCAGCTCACCTATCCTTACAACAGGGGAGAATGAAAAACTGTTTTTT,-,TRBD1,17,TRBV18,TRBJ1-4
CASSQATGEKLFF,TGTGCCAGCAGCCAAGCGACGGGTGAAAAACTGTTTTTT,-,-,13,TRBV3-1/TRBV3-2,TRBJ1-4
CASGPPTDTQYF,TGTGCTAGTGGACCCCCCACAGATACGCAGTATTTT,-,-,12,TRBV12-5,TRBJ2-3
CSVYREPYNEQFF,TGCAGCGTTTACAGGGAACCCTACAATGAGCAGTTCTTC,-,-,13,TRBV29-1,TRBJ2-1
CASSQSYIGAAKNIQYF,TGTGCCAGCAGCCAATCTTATATTGGGGCAGCCAAAAACATTCAGTACTTC,-,-,17,TRBV3-1/TRBV3-2,TRBJ2-4
CASSYGTGNTGELFF,TGTGCCAGCAGTTATGGGACGGGGAACACCGGGGAGCTGTTTTTT,-,-,15,TRBV6-5,TRBJ2-2
CASRTQRLAGPNEQFF,TGTGCCAGCAGGACCCAAAGACTAGCGGGGCCTAATGAGCAGTTCTTC,-,TRBD2,16,TRBV7-2,TRBJ2-1
CASSSGRLEAFF,TGTGCCAGCAGTTCCGGACGGCTTGAAGCTTTCTTT,-,-,12,TRBV6-2/TRBV6-3,TRBJ1-1
CASSPRGGPPYNEQFF,TGTGCCAGCTCACCACGGGGGGGGCCCCCCTACAATGAGCAGTTCTTC,-,-,16,TRBV18,TRBJ2-1
CASRLAMGRGNLGYTF,TGTGCAAGTCGCTTAGCCATGGGTAGGGGAAATCTGGGCTACACCTTC,-,-,16,TRBV12-2,TRBJ1-2
CASSYGQGHSPLHF,TGTGCCAGCAGTTACGGACAGGGCCATTCACCCCTCCACTTT,-,TRBD1,14,TRBV27,TRBJ1-6
CAWSVQGTGSFYGYTF,TGTGCCTGGAGTGTACAAGGGACGGGGTCTTTCTATGGCTACACCTTC,-,-,16,TRBV30,TRBJ1-2
CASAGTGSYEQYF,TGTGCCAGCGCCGGGACAGGCTCCTACGAGCAGTACTTC,-,TRBD1,13,TRBV5-4,TRBJ2-7
CASSLDYREGKNIQYF,TGTGCCAGCAGCTTAGATTACAGGGAGGGGAAAAACATTCAGTACTTC,-,-,16,TRBV7-8,TRBJ2-4
CASSPRVRGSGEQYF,TGTGCCAGCAGCCCCCGAGTCAGGGGGAGCGGCGAGCAGTACTTC,-,TRBD1,15,TRBV3-1/TRBV3-2,TRBJ2-7
CASSEAGANEQFF,TGTGCCAGCAGTGAGGCGGGGGCAAATGAGCAGTTCTTC,-,-,13,TRBV2,TRBJ2-1
CASSFAGNRYGYTF,TGTGCCAGCAGTTTTGCGGGGAATCGCTATGGCTACACCTTC,-,-,14,TRBV2,TRBJ1-2
CASSPTGDSYEQYF,TGTGCCAGCTCACCGACAGGAGATTCCTACGAGCAGTACTTC,-,-,14,TRBV18,TRBJ2-7
CASSVVQGSGEAFF,TGTGCCAGCAGCGTAGTCCAGGGATCGGGTGAAGCTTTCTTT,-,-,14,TRBV9,TRBJ1-1
CASSVSGASPVSATPLHF,TGTGCCAGCAGCGTATCGGGCGCTAGTCCGGTCTCTGCGACACCCCTCCACTTT,-,-,18,TRBV9,TRBJ1-6
CASSVAGGGAGDTQYF,TGTGCCAGCAGCGTAGCTGGCGGGGGGGCAGGAGATACGCAGTATTTT,-,TRBD2,16,TRBV9,TRBJ2-3
CASSLRAGLSFMRTEAFF,TGCGCCAGCAGCTTGAGGGCAGGGTTGAGCTTTATGAGGACTGAAGCTTTCTTT,-,-,18,TRBV5-1,TRBJ1-1
CATSARYSYNEQFF,TGCGCCACCAGTGCTAGGTATTCCTACAATGAGCAGTTCTTC,-,-,14,TRBV24-1,TRBJ2-1
CASSQRTSGGHNTGELFF,TGTGCCAGCAGCCAGAGGACTAGCGGGGGCCATAACACCGGGGAGCTGTTTTTT,-,TRBD2,18,TRBV14,TRBJ2-2
CASSKWSKDPNEQFF,TGTGCCAGCAGCAAATGGAGCAAAGATCCCAATGAGCAGTTCTTC,-,-,15,TRBV21-1,TRBJ2-1
CASSFGAFGGRNTGELFF,TGTGCCAGCAGCTTTGGGGCCTTCGGGGGCCGGAACACCGGGGAGCTGTTTTTT,-,-,18,TRBV7-8,TRBJ2-2
CATSDGRLGQYF,TGTGCCACCAGTGATGGACGGTTGGGGCAGTACTTC,-,-,12,TRBV24-1,TRBJ2-7
CSVDRGTTEAFF,TGCAGCGTTGATCGGGGGACCACTGAAGCTTTCTTT,-,-,12,TRBV29-1,TRBJ1-1
CASSPERYGYEQYF,TGTGCCAGCAGTCCGGAGAGGTATGGGTACGAGCAGTACTTC,once,-,14,TRBV6-5,TRBJ2-7
CASSLGEGRYGYTF,TGTGCCAGCAGCTTAGGTGAGGGTCGCTATGGCTACACCTTC,-,-,14,TRBV13,TRBJ1-2
CASSQDQLGRGFLDEQFF,TGTGCCAGCAGCCAAGATCAGCTCGGCAGGGGATTTCTCGATGAGCAGTTCTTC,-,-,18,TRBV14,TRBJ2-1
CASRAGHFNYGYTF,TGTGCCAGCAGGGCAGGACATTTTAACTATGGCTACACCTTC,-,-,14,TRBV6-5,TRBJ1-2
CASSSSSGNTIYF,TGCGCCAGCAGTTCGAGCTCTGGAAACACCATATATTTT,-,-,13,TRBV5-1,TRBJ1-3
CASSSDSNEQFF,TGTGCCAGCTCATCGGACAGCAATGAGCAGTTCTTC,-,-,12,TRBV18,TRBJ2-1
CASSFLDSAEPQHF,TGTGCCAGCAGCTTTCTTGACAGTGCCGAGCCCCAGCATTTT,-,-,14,TRBV7-9,TRBJ1-5
CASSYSGTGAFEKLFF,TGTGCCAGCAGTTACTCCGGGACAGGAGCGTTTGAAAAACTGTTTTTT,-,TRBD1,16,TRBV6-5,TRBJ1-4
CASSYRQGVVNEQFF,TGTGCCAGCAGTTACCGTCAAGGGGTGGTCAATGAGCAGTTCTTC,-,-,15,TRBV6-5,TRBJ2-1
CASSELGRENTEAFF,TGTGCCAGCAGTGAATTGGGTAGGGAGAACACTGAAGCTTTCTTT,once,-,15,TRBV25-1,TRBJ1-1
CASSVVTDTQYF,TGTGCCAGCAGCGTAGTAACAGATACGCAGTATTTT,-,-,12,TRBV9,TRBJ2-3
CASSESGRLAGELFF,TGCGCCAGCAGTGAGTCGGGACGGCTGGCCGGGGAGCTGTTTTTT,-,-,15,TRBV10-1,TRBJ2-2
CASSAGTESYGYTF,TGTGCCAGCAGCGCCGGGACGGAATCCTATGGCTACACCTTC,large,-,14,TRBV11-2,TRBJ1-2
CASSPGGSGGYTDTQYF,TGTGCCAGCAGCCCGGGGGGTAGCGGGGGTTACACAGATACGCAGTATTTT,few,TRBD2,17,TRBV11-2,TRBJ2-3
CASSPYSLRRDNSPLHF,TGTGCCAGCTCACCTTATTCGCTAAGGCGGGATAATTCACCCCTCCACTTT,once,-,17,TRBV18,TRBJ1-6
CAWSTGREPQHF,TGTGCCTGGAGTACCGGACGAGAGCCCCAGCATTTT,-,-,12,TRBV30,TRBJ1-5
CASSRTPTSGGLTSSYEQYF,TGTGCCAGCAGCCGCACCCCGACTAGCGGGGGCCTTACGAGCTCCTACGAGCAGTACTTC,once,TRBD2,20,TRBV7-8,TRBJ2-7